A single sample is the source of the 5 T cell receptor beta chains below, sequenced in a study of blood T cell repertoires in COVID-19. Data came from immunoSEQ multiplex PCR; TCRdb stores just in-frame clones and leaves some out. This sample yields about 350,000 clones, of which approximately 91% are seen a single time; approximately 0.97% belongs to the top ten. The material sequenced was PBMCs or T cells enriched from blood (not recorded which). These receptors all stem from a young woman who had been exposed to COVID-19.

This chain uses TRBV4-2 with TRBJ2-7; TRBD2 matches at 7 bases. CDR1 is LGHNA and CDR2 is YNFKEQ in the germline V gene. The junction had 9 bases not matched to a gene; V was cut back by 4 bases and J by 6 bases. The CDR3 length is 14 residues. CDR3 sequence: CASSLGEGPREQYF. In nucleotides, the CDR3 is TGTGCCAGCAGCCTTGGGGAGGGGCCCCGCGAGCAGTACTTC.

The genes are TRBV19 and TRBJ2-1; 10 bases match TRBD2. The V segment lost 6 bases and the J segment 0 bases; nucleotides outside the gene matches: 14. The CDR3 totals 19 residues. CDR1 is LNHDA and CDR2 is SQIVND in the germline V gene (reference sequence). The CDR3 DNA is TGTGCCAGTAGCGGGGGGAGACTAGCGGGTTTGGGCTCCTACAATGAGCAGTTCTTC. Its protein is CASSGGRLAGLGSYNEQFF.

A single count supports this clone. This chain connects TRBV28 to TRBJ2-1, with TRBD2 matching over 10 bases. The germline V gene has CDR1 MDHEN and CDR2 SYDVKM. The CDR3 runs 16 residues. The trim removed 5 bases at V and 8 bases at J, leaving 12 bases unmatched. The CDR3 bases are TGTGCCAGCAGTAACCTGGCTAGCGGGAGTTCGTATGAGCAGTTCTTC. This gives the protein CASSNLASGSSYEQFF.

CDR3 in amino acids: CGCGPLADERTQYF. The CDR3 DNA reads as TGTGGCTGCGGGCCACTAGCGGACGAGAGGACGCAGTATTTT. V gene TRBV28 combines with J gene TRBJ2-3, with 8 bases lining up with TRBD2. The CDR3 has 14 residues. Per germline, CDR1 MDHEN and CDR2 SYDVKM. Full variable domain (outside the CDR3, taken from reference TRBV28 and TRBJ2-3): DVKVTQSSRYLVKRTGEKVFLECVQDMDHENMFWYRQDPGLGLRLIYFSYDVKMKEKGDIPEGYSVSREKKERFSLILESASTNQTSMYLCGCGPLADERTQYFGPGTRLTVL.

V and J are TRBV2 and TRBJ2-7, with 8 bases identical to TRBD2. The germline CDR1 and CDR2 sequences are SNHLY and FYNNEI. Trimming at V came to 1 base and at J to 6 bases, leaving 5 bases not matched to a gene. The CDR3 consists of 14 residues. The CDR3 loop is CASSEVRTSTEQYF. The CDR3 coding sequence is TGTGCCAGCAGTGAAGTAAGGACTAGCACCGAGCAGTACTTC.